The sequence of this T cell receptor (beta chain) was determined in a study of shared T cell receptors in the human thymus. Only in-frame clones appear in the TCRdb table, and some are missing; sequencing was by immunoSEQ multiplex PCR. The data contain under 450,000 clones, roughly 94% of them singletons. CDR1 is SGHVS and CDR2 is FQNEAQ in the germline V gene. This CDR3 has 13 amino acids. The ends lost 1 base at V and 6 bases at J; junction bases unmatched: 2. The chain couples TRBV7-8 to TRBJ1-2, with 7 positions matching TRBD1. Material for sequencing was thymocytes. The clonotype originates from a human donor. The chain's CDR3 is CASSLETGNGYTF. In DNA, the CDR3 is TGTGCCAGCAGCTTAGAGACAGGGAATGGCTACACCTTC.